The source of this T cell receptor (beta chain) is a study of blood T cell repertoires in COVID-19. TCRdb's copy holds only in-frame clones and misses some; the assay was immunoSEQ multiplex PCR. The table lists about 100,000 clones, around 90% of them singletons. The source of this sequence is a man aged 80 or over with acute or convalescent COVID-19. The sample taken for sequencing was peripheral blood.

CDR3 nucleotides: TGTGCCAGCAGCAAACCACTGGACTATGGCTACACCTTC. Translating gives CASSKPLDYGYTF. The chain couples TRBV21-1 to TRBJ1-2. TRBV21-1 has pseudogene status. The CDR3 consists of 13 residues.